This is a list of T cell receptor beta chains from one sample in a study of shared clonotypes between healthy human individuals. TCRdb's table, derived via immunoSEQ multiplex PCR, lists solely in-frame clones and lacks some. Altogether hundreds of thousands of clones are present, about 96% being singletons, with the ten largest covering about 0.057%. The specimen sequenced was naive CD4+ T cells sorted from blood. These TCRs come from a woman aged 25 to 39 in good health. CDR3s include the opening cysteine and the closing phenylalanine or tryptophan. The D gene is left open where the match is weak. Size tells how often a clone was seen (once, few, many) or the class of an expanded clone, and some rows leave it out.

V	D	size	J	DNA	CDR3
TRBV7-8	-	-	TRBJ2-1	TGTGCCAGCAGCTTAGTGAGGCTAGCGAGAGGCGATGAGCAGTTCTTC	CASSLVRLARGDEQFF
TRBV7-9	-	-	TRBJ1-5	TGTGCCAGCAGCTTAATAGACAATCAGCCCCAGCATTTT	CASSLIDNQPQHF
TRBV30	-	-	TRBJ1-1	TGTGCCTGGAACCCCGGGCACCTAAGATTCGCCCCGGCTGAAGCTTTCTTT	CAWNPGHLRFAPAEAFF
TRBV7-2	-	once	TRBJ2-6	TGTGCCAGCAGCTTAGGGGTGGGGGCCTCTGGGGCCAACGTCCTGACTTTC	CASSLGVGASGANVLTF
TRBV5-1	-	-	TRBJ1-1	TGCGCCAGCAGCTTTTTAACAGGGTACACTGAAGCTTTCTTT	CASSFLTGYTEAFF
TRBV27	TRBD1	-	TRBJ1-6	TGTGCCAGCAGTTTAGAATCTCACAGGGGATATAATTCACCCCTCCACTTT	CASSLESHRGYNSPLHF
TRBV9	-	-	TRBJ2-5	TGTGCCAGCAGCGTCGGCCACGGGGTGGCGGAGACCCAGTACTTC	CASSVGHGVAETQYF
TRBV9	TRBD1	-	TRBJ2-2	TGTGCCAGCGGGACAGGAGAACATTTGAACACCGGGGAGCTGTTTTTT	CASGTGEHLNTGELFF
TRBV5-1	-	-	TRBJ2-7	TGCGCCAGCAGTCCCGGGACACCCTCCTACGAGCAGTACTTC	CASSPGTPSYEQYF
TRBV10-3	-	-	TRBJ1-2	TGTGCCATCCGTCCAGGGCTCGCCTATGGCTACACCTTC	CAIRPGLAYGYTF